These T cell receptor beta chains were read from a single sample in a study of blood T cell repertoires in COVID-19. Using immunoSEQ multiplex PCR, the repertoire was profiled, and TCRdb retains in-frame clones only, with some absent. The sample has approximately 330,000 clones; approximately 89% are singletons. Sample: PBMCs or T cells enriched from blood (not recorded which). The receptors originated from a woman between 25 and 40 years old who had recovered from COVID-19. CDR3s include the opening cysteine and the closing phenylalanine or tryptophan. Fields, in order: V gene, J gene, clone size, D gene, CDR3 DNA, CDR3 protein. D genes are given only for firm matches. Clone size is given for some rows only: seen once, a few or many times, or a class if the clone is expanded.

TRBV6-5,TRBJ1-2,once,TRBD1,TGTGCCAGCAGTAGGGACAGGGGGTATGGCTACACCTTC,CASSRDRGYGYTF
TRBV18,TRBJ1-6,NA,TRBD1,TGTGCCAGCTCACCAAGGGACAGGGGGCAATCACCCCTCCACTTT,CASSPRDRGQSPLHF
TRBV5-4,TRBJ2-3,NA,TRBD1,TGTGCCAGCAGCATGGGACAGGGCACAGATACGCAGTATTTT,CASSMGQGTDTQYF
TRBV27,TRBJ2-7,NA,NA,TGTGCCAGCAGTCCCCAGACCCGGGGGTACGAGCAGTACTTC,CASSPQTRGYEQYF
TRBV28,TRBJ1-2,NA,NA,TGTGCCAGCAGCCCCTGGGAGGGGAGGTACTATGGCTACACCTTC,CASSPWEGRYYGYTF
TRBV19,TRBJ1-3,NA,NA,TGTGCCAGTAGTATAGAACAGATTGGAAACACCATATATTTT,CASSIEQIGNTIYF
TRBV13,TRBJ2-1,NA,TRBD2,TGTGCCAGCAGCCAAAGACTAGCGGGAGAGTTAGTAGGTGAGCAGTTCTTC,CASSQRLAGELVGEQFF
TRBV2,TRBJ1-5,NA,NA,TGTGCCAGCAGTGATCGGGTTGCGGGGCAGCCCCAGCATTTT,CASSDRVAGQPQHF
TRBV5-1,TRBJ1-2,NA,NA,TGCGCCAGCAGCTTGGACAGCCCGGGGGATGGCTACACCTTC,CASSLDSPGDGYTF
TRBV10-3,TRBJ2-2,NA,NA,TGTGCCATCAGTGAGTCGCTCAGAGAGGGAGCTAACACCGGGGAGCTGTTTTTT,CAISESLREGANTGELFF
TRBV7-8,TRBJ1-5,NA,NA,TGTGCCAGCAGCTTAGGCAGGAGGAGCAATCAGCCCCAGCATTTT,CASSLGRRSNQPQHF
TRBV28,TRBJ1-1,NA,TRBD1,TGTGCCAGCACCAGGGGGACGACTGAAGCTTTCTTT,CASTRGTTEAFF
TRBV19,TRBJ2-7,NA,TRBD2,TGTGCCAGTAGTATTGGTGGGGGGGCCTACGAGCAGTACTTC,CASSIGGGAYEQYF
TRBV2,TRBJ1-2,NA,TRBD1,TGTGCCAGCCCCCCCGCCGGGGACAGGGGAGGTCACGGCTACACCTTC,CASPPAGDRGGHGYTF
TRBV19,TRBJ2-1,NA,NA,TGTGCCAGTAGTATACTAGCCAGTGGTAATGAGCAGTTCTTC,CASSILASGNEQFF
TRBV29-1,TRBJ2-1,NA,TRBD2,TGCAGCGTTGAAGAGAAAGTGGCTAGCGGGAATGAGCAGTTCTTC,CSVEEKVASGNEQFF
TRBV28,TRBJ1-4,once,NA,TGTGCCAGCAGTTTGTTACAGCCCTCTAAGGAAAAACTGTTTTTT,CASSLLQPSKEKLFF
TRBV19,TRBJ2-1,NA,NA,TGTGCCAGTAGTACTAGATCCTACAATGAGCAGTTCTTC,CASSTRSYNEQFF
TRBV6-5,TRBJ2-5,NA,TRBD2,TGTGCCAGCAGACACCCGGGACTAACTCTTCGGACCCAGTACTTC,CASRHPGLTLRTQYF
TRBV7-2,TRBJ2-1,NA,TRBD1,TGTGCCAGCAGCATAGCGGGCCACAGGGGGCACAATGAGCAGTTCTTC,CASSIAGHRGHNEQFF
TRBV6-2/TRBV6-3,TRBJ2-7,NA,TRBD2,TGTGCCAGCAGCGGGGGGGGGTTGAACGAGCAGTACTTC,CASSGGGLNEQYF
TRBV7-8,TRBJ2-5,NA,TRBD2,TGTGCCAGCAGCCTGACTAGCGGGGGGACCCAGTACTTC,CASSLTSGGTQYF
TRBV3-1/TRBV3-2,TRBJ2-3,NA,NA,TGTGCCAGCAGCCAAGACGCGAATCCCGACACAGATACGCAGTATTTT,CASSQDANPDTDTQYF
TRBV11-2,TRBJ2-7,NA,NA,TGTGCCAGCAGCCCCCTCGCAGGTTTTGAAGAGCAGTACTTC,CASSPLAGFEEQYF
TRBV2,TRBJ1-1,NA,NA,TGTGCCAGCCGTGCGAGAGGGCTGATGAACACTGAAGCTTTCTTT,CASRARGLMNTEAFF